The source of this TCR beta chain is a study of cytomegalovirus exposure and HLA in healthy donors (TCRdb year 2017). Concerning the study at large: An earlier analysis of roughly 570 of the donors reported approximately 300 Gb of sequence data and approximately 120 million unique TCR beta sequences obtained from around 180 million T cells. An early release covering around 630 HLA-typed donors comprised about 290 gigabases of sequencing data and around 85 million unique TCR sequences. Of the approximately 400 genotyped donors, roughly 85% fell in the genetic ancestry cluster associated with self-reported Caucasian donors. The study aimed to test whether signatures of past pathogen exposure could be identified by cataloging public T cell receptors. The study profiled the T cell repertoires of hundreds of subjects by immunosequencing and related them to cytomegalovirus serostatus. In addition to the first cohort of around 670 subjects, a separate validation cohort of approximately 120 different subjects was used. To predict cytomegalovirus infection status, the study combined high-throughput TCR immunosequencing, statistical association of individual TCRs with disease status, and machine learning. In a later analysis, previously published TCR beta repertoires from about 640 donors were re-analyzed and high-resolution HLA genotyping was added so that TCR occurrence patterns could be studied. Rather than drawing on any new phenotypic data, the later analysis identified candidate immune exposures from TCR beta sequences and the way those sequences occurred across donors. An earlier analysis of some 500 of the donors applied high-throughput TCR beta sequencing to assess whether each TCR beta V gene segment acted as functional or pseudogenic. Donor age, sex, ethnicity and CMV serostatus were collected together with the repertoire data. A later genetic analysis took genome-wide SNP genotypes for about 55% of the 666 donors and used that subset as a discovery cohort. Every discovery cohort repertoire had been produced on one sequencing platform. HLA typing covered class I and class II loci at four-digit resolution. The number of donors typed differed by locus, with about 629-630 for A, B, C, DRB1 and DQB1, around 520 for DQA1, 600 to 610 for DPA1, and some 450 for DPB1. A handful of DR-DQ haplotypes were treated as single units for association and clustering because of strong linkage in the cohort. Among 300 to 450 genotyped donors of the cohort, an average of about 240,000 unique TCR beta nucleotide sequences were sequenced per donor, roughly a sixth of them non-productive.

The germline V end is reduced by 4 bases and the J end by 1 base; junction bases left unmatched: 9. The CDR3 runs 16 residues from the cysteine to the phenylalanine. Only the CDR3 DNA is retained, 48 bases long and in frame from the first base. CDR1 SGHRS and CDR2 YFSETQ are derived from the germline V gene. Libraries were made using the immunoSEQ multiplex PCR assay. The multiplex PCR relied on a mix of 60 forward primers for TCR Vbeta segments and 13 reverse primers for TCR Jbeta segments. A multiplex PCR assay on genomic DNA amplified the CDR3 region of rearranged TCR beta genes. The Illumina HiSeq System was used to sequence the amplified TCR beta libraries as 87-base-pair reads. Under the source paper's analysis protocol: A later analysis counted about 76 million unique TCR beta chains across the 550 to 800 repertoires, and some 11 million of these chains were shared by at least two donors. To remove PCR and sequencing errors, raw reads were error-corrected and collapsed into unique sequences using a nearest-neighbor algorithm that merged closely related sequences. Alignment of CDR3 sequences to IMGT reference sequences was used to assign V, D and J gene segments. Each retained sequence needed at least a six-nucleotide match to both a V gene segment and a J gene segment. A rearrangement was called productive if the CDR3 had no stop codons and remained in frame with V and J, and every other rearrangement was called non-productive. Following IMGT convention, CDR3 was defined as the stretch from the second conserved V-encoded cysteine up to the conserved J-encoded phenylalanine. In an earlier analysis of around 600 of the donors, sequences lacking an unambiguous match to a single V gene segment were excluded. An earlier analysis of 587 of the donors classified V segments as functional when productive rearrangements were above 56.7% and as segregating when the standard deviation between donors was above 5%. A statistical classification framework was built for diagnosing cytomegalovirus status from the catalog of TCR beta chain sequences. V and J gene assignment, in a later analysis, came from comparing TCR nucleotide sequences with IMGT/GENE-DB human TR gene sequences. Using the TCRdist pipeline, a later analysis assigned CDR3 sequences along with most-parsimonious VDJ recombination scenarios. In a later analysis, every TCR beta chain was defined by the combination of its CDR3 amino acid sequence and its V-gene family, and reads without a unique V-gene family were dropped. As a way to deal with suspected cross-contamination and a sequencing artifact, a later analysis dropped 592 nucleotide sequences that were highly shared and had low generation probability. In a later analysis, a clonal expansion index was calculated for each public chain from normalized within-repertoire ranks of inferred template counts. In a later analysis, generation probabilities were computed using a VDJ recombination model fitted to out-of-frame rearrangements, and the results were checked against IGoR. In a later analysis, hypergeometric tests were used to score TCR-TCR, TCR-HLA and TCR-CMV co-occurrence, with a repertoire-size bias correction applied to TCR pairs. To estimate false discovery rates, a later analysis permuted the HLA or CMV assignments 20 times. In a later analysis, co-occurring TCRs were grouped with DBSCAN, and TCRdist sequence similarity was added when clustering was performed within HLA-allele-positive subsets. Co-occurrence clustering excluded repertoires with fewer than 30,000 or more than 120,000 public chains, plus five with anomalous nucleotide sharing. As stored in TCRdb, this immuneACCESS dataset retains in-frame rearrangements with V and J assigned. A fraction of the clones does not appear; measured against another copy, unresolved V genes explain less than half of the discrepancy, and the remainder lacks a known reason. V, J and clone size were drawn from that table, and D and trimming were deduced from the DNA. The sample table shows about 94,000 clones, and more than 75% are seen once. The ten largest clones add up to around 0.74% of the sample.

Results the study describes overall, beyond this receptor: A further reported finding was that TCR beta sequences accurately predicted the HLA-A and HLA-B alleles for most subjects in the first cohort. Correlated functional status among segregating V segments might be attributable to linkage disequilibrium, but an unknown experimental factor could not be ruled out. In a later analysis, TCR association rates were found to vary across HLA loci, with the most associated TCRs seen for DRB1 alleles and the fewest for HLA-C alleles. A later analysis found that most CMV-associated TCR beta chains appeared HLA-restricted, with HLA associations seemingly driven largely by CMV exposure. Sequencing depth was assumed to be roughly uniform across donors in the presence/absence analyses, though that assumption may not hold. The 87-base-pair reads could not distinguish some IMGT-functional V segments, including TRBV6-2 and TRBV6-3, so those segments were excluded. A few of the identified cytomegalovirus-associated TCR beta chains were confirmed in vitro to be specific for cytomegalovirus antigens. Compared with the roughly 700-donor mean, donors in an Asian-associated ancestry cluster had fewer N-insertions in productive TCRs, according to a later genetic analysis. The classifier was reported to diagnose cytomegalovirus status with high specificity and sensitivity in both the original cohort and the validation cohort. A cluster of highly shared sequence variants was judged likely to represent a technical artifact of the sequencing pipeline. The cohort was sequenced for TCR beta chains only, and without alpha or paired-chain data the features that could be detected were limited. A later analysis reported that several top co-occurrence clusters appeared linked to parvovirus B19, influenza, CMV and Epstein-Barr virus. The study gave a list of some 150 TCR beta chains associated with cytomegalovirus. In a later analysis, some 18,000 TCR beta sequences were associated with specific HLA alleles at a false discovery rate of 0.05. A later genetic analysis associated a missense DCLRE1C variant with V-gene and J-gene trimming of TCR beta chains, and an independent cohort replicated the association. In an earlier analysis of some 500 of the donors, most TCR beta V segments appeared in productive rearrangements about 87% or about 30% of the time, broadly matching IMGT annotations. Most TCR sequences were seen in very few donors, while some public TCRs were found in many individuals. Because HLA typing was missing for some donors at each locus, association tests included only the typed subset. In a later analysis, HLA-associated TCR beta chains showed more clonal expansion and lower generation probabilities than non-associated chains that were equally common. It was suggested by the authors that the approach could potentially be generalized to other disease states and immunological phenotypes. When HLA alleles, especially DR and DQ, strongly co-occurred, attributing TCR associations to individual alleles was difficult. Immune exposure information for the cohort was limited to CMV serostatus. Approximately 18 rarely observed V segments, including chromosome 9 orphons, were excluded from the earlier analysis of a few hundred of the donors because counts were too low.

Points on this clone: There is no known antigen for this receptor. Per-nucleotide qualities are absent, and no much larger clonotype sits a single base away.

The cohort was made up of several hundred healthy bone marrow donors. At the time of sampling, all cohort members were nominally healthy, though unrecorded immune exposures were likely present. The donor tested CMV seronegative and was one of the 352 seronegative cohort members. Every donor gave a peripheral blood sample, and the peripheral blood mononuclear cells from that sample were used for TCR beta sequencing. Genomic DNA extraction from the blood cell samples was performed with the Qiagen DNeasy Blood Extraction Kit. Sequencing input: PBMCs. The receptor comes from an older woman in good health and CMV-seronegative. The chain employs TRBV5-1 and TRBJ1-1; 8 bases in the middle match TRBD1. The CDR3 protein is CASSPGVGQGNTEAFF. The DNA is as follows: TGCGCCAGCAGCCCCGGAGTAGGACAGGGGAACACTGAAGCTTTCTTT.